This TCR beta chain was found in a study of T cells in Graves' hyperthyroidism and ophthalmopathy. Study-wide results and limits: Researchers found most expanded thyroid clonotypes above 0.001 in blood as well.

This clonotype has a single count. Its antigen is not identified. From germline, CDR1 is SGHKS and CDR2 YYEKEE (reference sequence). CDR3 length: 18 residues. V lost 0 bases and J 5 bases, leaving 21 bases between the germline ends. What was amplified from RNA transcripts were TCR beta CDR3 regions. The HTBI primer set served for first-round RT-PCR of the TCR CDR3. TCRdb used MiXCR to reprocess the multiplex PCR reads, holding one entry per CDR3 protein. The sample records roughly 630,000 distinct CDR3 sequences, around 16% being singletons. Patients showing uncontrolled infection, other autoimmune disease, pregnancy or lactation were ineligible.

The origin of this receptor is a woman aged 25 to 39 with Graves' hyperthyroidism. Sequencing was carried out using blood. The chain carries TRBV5-5 and TRBJ2-1; D remains unclear. Here the CDR3 reads CASSLGGIGRSTHNEQFF. CDR3 DNA sequence: TGTGCCAGCAGCTTGGGGGGAATTGGACGTTCAACCCACAATGAGCAGTTCTTC.